This TCR beta chain was captured by sequencing in a study of CD8+ T cells in alopecia areata. General study points: Sequences from scalp samples also cover resident alphabeta T cells of normal skin.

Concerning this clone: Its cognate antigen is unknown.

CDR1 SGHVS and CDR2 FQNEAQ come from the germline V gene. Trimming shortened V by 7 bases and J by 2 bases, and 17 bases separated the two germline ends. The CDR3 extends over 15 amino acids. Reverse transcription of extracted RNA yielded cDNA, which provided the sequencing template. TCRdb's copy holds only in-frame clones and misses some; the assay was immunoSEQ multiplex PCR. Among some 120,000 clones, about 51% were seen once, and the ten largest hold about 10%. Isolation of CD4+ and CD8+ T cells from PBMCs was achieved by sorting. This TCR came from a human donor with alopecia areata. This chain uses TRBV7-8 with TRBJ1-2; D is unresolved. The sample consisted of NKG2D-low CD8+ T cells sorted from blood. The CDR3 loop reads CASTQVGTDNYGYTF. CDR3 nucleotide sequence: TGTGCCAGCACCCAAGTTGGAACTGACAACTATGGCTACACCTTC.